This TCR beta chain was sequenced during a study of T cells after yellow fever vaccination (dated by TCRdb to the late 2010s). Background on the whole study: The SMART-Seq v4 Ultra Low Input RNA kit was used to prepare libraries from fractions with low cell numbers. To track T-cell clones before and after primary and booster YFV17D yellow fever vaccination, bulk TCR alpha and beta repertoires were sequenced longitudinally. Two healthy male donors, one aged 18 to 29 and one aged 30 to 40 years, made up the cohort. Blood samples were taken at several timepoints before and after primary and secondary immunization, and bulk PBMC replicates and cell subsets were isolated. Summary of the overall study and its limitations: The study included only two donors, which limits how far the findings can be generalized. Most clones expanded after primary vaccination (approximately 97% of CD4 and 70% to 90% of CD8) were re-detected after the booster, suggesting that broad memory maintenance occurred. Because abundant contaminating clonotypes from the bulk population could be contained in FACS-sorted repertoires, computational filtering was required. The secondary T-cell response was found to be weaker but faster than the primary response, with a peak reached on day 5 rather than on day 15. A small fraction of clonotypes appeared in both the CD4 and CD8 compartments, likely as a result of convergent recombination.

CDR1 and CDR2 were assigned from the germline V gene as LGHNA and YSLEER. Including the terminal cysteine and phenylalanine, the CDR3 comprises 14 residues. The kept DNA is CDR3 alone, 42 bases in frame from the first base. Trimming takes 3 bases from V and 4 bases from J, and the germline ends sit 11 bases apart. This clonotype was detected only a few times. The clone's antigen remains unknown. Base qualities are missing; no much larger clone stands one base away. The sample's treatment or condition label, in plain terms: live attenuated yellow fever vaccine strain. Two biological replicates of bulk PBMCs were collected at each blood-draw timepoint. PBMCs were isolated from peripheral blood using a standard Ficoll-Paque protocol. TriZol was used to extract RNA from bulk PBMCs, from CD4 and CD8 fractions, and from dextramer-positive and dextramer-negative fractions. TCR cDNA was synthesized by 5'RACE template switching, through which a universal primer site and unique molecular identifiers were introduced. Priming of cDNA synthesis was performed from both the TCR alpha and TCR beta constant segments. Library amplification involved two PCR steps, and the second step added sample barcodes and sequencing adapters. Sequencing of libraries was done on Illumina HiSeq 2500 (2x100 bp) or NovaSeq (2x150 bp). As for the authors' bioinformatics: MIGEC handled demultiplexing of reads and collapsing into UMI consensus sequences, while MiXCR performed V(D)J alignment. Vaccine-responding clonotypes were defined with edgeR using replicate PBMC samples, requiring FDR below 0.01 and a log2 fold change above 5 up to day 15. Each bulk clonotype was labeled CD4 or CD8 based on which sequenced repertoire, CD4 or CD8, contained the clonotype at higher abundance. TCRdb redid the processing of the public reads, applying fastp at Q25 and MiXCR, and retained in-frame beta chains. Entries are consolidated by CDR3 protein sequence, retaining the most common genes and DNA. The V and J calls come from TCRdb's annotation, not from the publication. This sample holds a few hundred thousand distinct CDR3 sequences; around 8.1% were observed only once. 17% of the sample goes to the ten largest clones.

This chain joins TRBV4-3 to TRBJ2-3; the D gene is perhaps TRBD1 or TRBD2, each of them matching over 5 bases. This clonotype was sampled from a man aged 18 to 30 who received the YFV17D yellow fever vaccine. The sample here was PBMCs, taken around 45 days after the first yellow fever vaccination. Here the CDR3 is given as CASSHGASPDTQYF. The nucleotide sequence is TGCGCCAGCAGCCACGGGGCCTCCCCAGATACGCAGTATTTT.